This T cell receptor (beta chain) was observed in a study of T cells expressing NK-cell markers. Germline V CDR1 and CDR2: MNHEY, SVGEGT. The CDR3 extends over 16 amino acids. After re-calling the 5' RACE reads, TCRdb lists one entry per CDR3 protein, DNA absent. Recorded for this sample: about 550,000 distinct CDR3 sequences. The sequence was collected from a man between 18 and 35 years old in good health. V gene TRBV6-2 or TRBV6-3 combines with J gene TRBJ2-4; TCRdb names TRBD1, which stays unverified in the absence of DNA. Sample: blood T cells: a sorted CD56 or NKG2C T cell subset, CD4+ or CD8+ T cells, or bulk PBMC T cells (not recorded which). The CDR3 sequence: CASSYAGQGLHVIQYF.